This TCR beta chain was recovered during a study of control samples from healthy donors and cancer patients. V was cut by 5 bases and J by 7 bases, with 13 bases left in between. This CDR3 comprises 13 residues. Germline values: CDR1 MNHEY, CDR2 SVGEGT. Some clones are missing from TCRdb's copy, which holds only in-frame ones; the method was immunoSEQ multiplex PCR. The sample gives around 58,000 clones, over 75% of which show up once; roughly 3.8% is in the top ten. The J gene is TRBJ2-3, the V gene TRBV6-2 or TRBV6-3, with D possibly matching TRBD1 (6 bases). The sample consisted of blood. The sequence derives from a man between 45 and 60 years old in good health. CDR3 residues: CASSRRDTYTQYF. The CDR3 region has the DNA TGTGCCAGCAGTCGCCGGGACACTTATACGCAGTATTTT.